These 16 T cell receptor beta chains share one sample of origin, sequenced in a study of cytomegalovirus exposure and HLA in healthy donors. Vbeta (60) and Jbeta (13) primers were used in the PCR. Repertoires were generated with immunoSEQ multiplex PCR, while TCRdb's copy carries only in-frame clones and drops some. This sample yields some 180,000 clones, of which roughly 70% are seen a single time; approximately 2.9% belongs to the top ten. What was sequenced was PBMCs. These receptors were obtained from a male donor in good health and CMV-seronegative.

This clone was counted between two and nine times. V gene TRBV27 combines with J gene TRBJ2-2; the D gene is possibly TRBD2 (5 bases). Germline V gene data show CDR1 as MNHEY and CDR2 as SMNVEV (reference sequence). This CDR3 spans 14 amino acids. V dropped 2 bases and J dropped 4 bases, with 8 bases sitting between them. The CDR3 sequence is CASSLIAGTGELFF. The CDR3 coding sequence is TGTGCCAGCAGTTTAATTGCGGGCACCGGGGAGCTGTTTTTT.

The chain recombines TRBV6-6 with TRBJ1-4, with D unresolved. Germline V gene sequence: CDR1 MNHNY, CDR2 SVGAGI (reference sequence). The germline V and J ends were trimmed by 6 bases and 5 bases, with 13 bases remaining between them. This CDR3 region has 14 residues. CDR3 in DNA: TGTGCCAGCAGGGACTGGATTACGAATGAAAAACTGTTTTTT. Protein sequence: CASRDWITNEKLFF.

This clone appeared a few times. This rearrangement joins TRBV18 to TRBJ1-6; 9 nucleotides align to TRBD1. Trimming at V came to 6 bases and at J to 3 bases, leaving 9 bases not matched to a gene. Per the germline V gene, CDR1 is KGHSH and CDR2 is LQKENI. This CDR3 has 17 residues. CDR3 loop: CASSPGQGGNYNSPLHF. In DNA form, the CDR3 reads TGTGCCAGCTCGCCGGGACAGGGAGGGAACTATAATTCACCCCTCCACTTT.

The rearrangement uses TRBV18 and TRBJ2-1, with D tentatively TRBD2 (5 bases). Between the trimmed V and J ends, which lost 1 base and 4 bases, there was a span of 11 bases. CDR3 length: 15 residues. Germline CDR1 reads KGHSH; CDR2 reads LQKENI. DNA for the CDR3: TGTGCCAGCTCACCACGGGCGGGCCCGTACAATGAGCAGTTCTTC. Encoded protein: CASSPRAGPYNEQFF.

V and J are TRBV6-1 and TRBJ2-7, with TRBD2 identical over 9 bases. The CDR3 length is 15 residues. Germline trimming cut 6 bases from V and 4 bases from J; bases unmatched to any gene: 10. Germline loops: CDR1 MNHNS, CDR2 SASEGT. CDR3 DNA: TGTGCCAGCAGGGGGGCCGGCGGGGGGGTGTACGAGCAGTACTTC. Amino acid sequence: CASRGAGGGVYEQYF.

The chain recombines TRBV7-9 with TRBJ2-1; 11 nucleotides align to TRBD2. The CDR3 consists of 15 residues. Trimming removed 6 bases from V and 4 bases from J; junction bases left unmatched: 5. The germline CDR1 and CDR2 sequences are SEHNR and FQNEAQ (reference sequence). CDR3 in DNA: TGTGCCAGCAGTCTACTAGCGGGGGCATACAATGAGCAGTTCTTC. It is translated as CASSLLAGAYNEQFF.

This clone appeared a few times. The chain joins TRBV28 to TRBJ2-4; 8 bases are shared with TRBD2. The germline V gene encodes CDR1 MDHEN and CDR2 SYDVKM. J gave up 8 bases and V 5 bases, and 11 bases lay outside the gene matches. The CDR3 covers 15 residues. CDR3 bases: TGTGCCAGCAGTACAAGCGGGAGATGGCCTTACATTCAGTACTTC. Translating gives CASSTSGRWPYIQYF.

This sequence joins TRBV7-6 and TRBJ1-1; TRBD1 aligns across 9 bases. The ends lost 5 bases at V and 5 bases at J; junction bases unmatched: 6. CDR1 is SGHVS, CDR2 FNYEAQ, per germline. The CDR3 has 14 amino acids. CDR3 bases: TGTGCCAGCAGCCAGGGGACAGGGCGGACTGAAGCTTTCTTT. It is translated as CASSQGTGRTEAFF.

The chain couples TRBV9 to TRBJ2-1; no clear D. Germline V gene data show CDR1 as SGDLS and CDR2 as YYNGEE. Trimming removed 4 bases at V and 0 bases at J, with 11 bases between. The CDR3 has 15 amino acids. This CDR3 is CASSPTVSSYNEQFF. The CDR3 DNA reads as TGTGCCAGCAGCCCCACGGTCTCCTCCTACAATGAGCAGTTCTTC.

This clone was counted a single time. The V and J genes are TRBV18 and TRBJ1-2, with 9 bases that match TRBD1. This CDR3 is built from 15 residues. Trimming cost V 3 bases and J 8 bases; bases outside gene matches: 10. CDR1 is KGHSH, CDR2 LQKENI, per germline. The CDR3 here is CASSPDRGAARGYTF. The CDR3 DNA reads as TGTGCCAGCTCACCGGACAGGGGCGCCGCGCGCGGCTACACCTTC.

The V call is TRBV6-5, the J call TRBJ1-6; the D gene is possibly TRBD1 (6 bases). Germline V gene sequence: CDR1 MNHEY, CDR2 SVGAGI. CDR3 length: 15 residues. Trimming removed 2 bases at V and 10 bases at J, with 15 bases between. DNA for the CDR3: TGTGCCAGCAGTTACACCGGGACAAGATACTCACCCCTCCACTTT. Translation: CASSYTGTRYSPLHF.

This chain uses TRBV7-2 with TRBJ1-3, with D tentatively TRBD1 (5 bases). Trimming took 5 bases from V and 2 from J, leaving 13 bases between them. The CDR3 runs 15 residues. In germline, CDR1 is SGHTA, CDR2 FQGNSA. The CDR3 loop reads CASSRAGLTGNTIYF. The CDR3 DNA is TGTGCCAGCAGCCGAGCGGGGCTGACTGGAAACACCATATATTTT.

The gene calls are TRBV7-2 and TRBJ1-3; no clear D. Trimming stripped 3 bases from V and 1 base from J, with 7 bases between. Germline-derived CDR1 and CDR2 are SGHTA and FQGNSA. The CDR3 covers 14 residues. CDR3 sequence reads: CASSFFVSGNTIYF. The DNA for the CDR3 is TGTGCCAGCAGCTTCTTTGTTTCTGGAAACACCATATATTTT.

The V and J genes are TRBV4-2 and TRBJ1-5, with 9 bases that match TRBD1. Unmatched junction bases numbered 2, after V lost 1 base and J lost 4 bases. This CDR3 is 15 amino acids long. From germline, CDR1 is LGHNA and CDR2 YNFKEQ. The chain's CDR3 is CASSQGDRDNQPQHF. As DNA, the CDR3 is TGTGCCAGCAGCCAAGGGGACAGGGATAATCAGCCCCAGCATTTT.

This rearrangement joins TRBV6-6 to TRBJ1-2; D remains unclear. The length of the CDR3 is 15 residues. The V gene lost 7 bases and the J gene lost 7 bases, with 22 bases spanning the gap. Germline V gene lookup returns CDR1 MNHNY and CDR2 SVGAGI (reference sequence). Written as DNA, the CDR3 is TGTGCCAGCACCCTACCATTGGAGGGAAGTGGTGGCTACACCTTC. It encodes CASTLPLEGSGGYTF.

This clone was detected a few times. The rearrangement links TRBV10-3 to TRBJ2-1, with a tentative D call TRBD2 (6 bases). This CDR3 has 16 amino acids. V was shortened by 6 bases and J by 4 bases, with 19 bases between the two germline ends. Per the germline V gene, CDR1 is ENHRY and CDR2 is SYGVKD. The DNA for the CDR3 is TGTGCCATCAGCCAGGTCGCGATGGGGGGTTACAATGAGCAGTTCTTC. Amino acid sequence: CAISQVAMGGYNEQFF.